This T cell receptor beta chain was captured in a study of blood T cells in healthy people across ages. Study-wide results and limits: Per million T cells, TCR beta diversity dropped about linearly as age rose. Estimated diversity across one million T cells was deemed an underestimate.

V lost 0 bases and J lost 4, with 5 bases in between. CDR1 and CDR2 (germline): ENHRY, SYGVKD. The CDR3 spans 13 residues. For the second PCR, which ran for about 7 to 11 cycles, a sample-barcoded 5' primer and a J-beta primer mix were used. TCRdb re-called the 5' RACE reads with MiXCR, one entry per CDR3 protein. The sample comprises about 970,000 distinct CDR3 sequences, roughly 50% of which are singletons, and about a fifth rests with the top ten. At least ten counts were recorded for this clonotype. Its target is unknown. The chain has TRBV10-3 and TRBJ2-3, with D unresolved. This receptor was taken from a woman aged 60-75 years in good health. Sequencing was performed on blood. CDR3 region: CAISESSPDTQYF. The CDR3 region has the DNA TGTGCCATCAGTGAGTCCAGCCCAGATACGCAGTATTTT.